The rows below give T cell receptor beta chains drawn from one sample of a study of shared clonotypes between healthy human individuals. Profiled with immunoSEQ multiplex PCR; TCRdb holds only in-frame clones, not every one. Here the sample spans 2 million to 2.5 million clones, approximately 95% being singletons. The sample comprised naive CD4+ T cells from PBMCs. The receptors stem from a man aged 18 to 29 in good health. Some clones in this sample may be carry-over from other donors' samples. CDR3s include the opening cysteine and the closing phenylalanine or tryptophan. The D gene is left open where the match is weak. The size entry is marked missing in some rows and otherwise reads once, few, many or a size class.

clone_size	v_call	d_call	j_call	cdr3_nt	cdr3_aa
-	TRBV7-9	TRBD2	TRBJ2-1	TGTGCCAGCAGCTTATTGAGCGGGAGGAGGTACAATGAGCAGTTCTTC	CASSLLSGRRYNEQFF
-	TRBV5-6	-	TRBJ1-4	TGTGCCAGCAGCCGCCGGGGTCATAATGAAAAACTGTTTTTT	CASSRRGHNEKLFF
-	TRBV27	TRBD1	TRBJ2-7	TGTGCCAGCAGTCTGGACAGGGGGCCGACCTACGAGCAGTACTTC	CASSLDRGPTYEQYF
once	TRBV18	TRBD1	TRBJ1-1	TGTGCCAGCTCAACGACAGGGCTAAACACTGAAGCTTTCTTT	CASSTTGLNTEAFF
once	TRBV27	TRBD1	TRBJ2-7	TGTGCCAGCAGTAAAAGGACAGGGGACCCTCCCTACGAGCAGTACTTC	CASSKRTGDPPYEQYF
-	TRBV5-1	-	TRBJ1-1	TGCGCCAGCAGCTTGGTTCCTCTCGGCACGAACACTGAAGCTTTCTTT	CASSLVPLGTNTEAFF
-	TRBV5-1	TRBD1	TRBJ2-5	TGCGCCAGCAGCTTTTCGGGGGGACAGGGCACCAACTTC	CASSFSGGQGTNF
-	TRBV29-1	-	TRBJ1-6	TGCAGCGTTTCCCGGGGGCCCAATTCACCCCTCCACTTT	CSVSRGPNSPLHF
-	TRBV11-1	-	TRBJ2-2	TGTGCCAGCAGCTTTTGGTCGGGAGAGGCCGGGGAGCTGTTTTTT	CASSFWSGEAGELFF
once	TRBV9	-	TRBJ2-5	TGTGCCAGCAGCGTAGATTGGACTTCGGAGACCCAGTACTTC	CASSVDWTSETQYF
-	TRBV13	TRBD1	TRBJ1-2	TGTGCCAGCAGCCAGGGACAGGGGATTTGGGTCGAGTATGGCTACACCTTC	CASSQGQGIWVEYGYTF
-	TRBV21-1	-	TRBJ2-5	TGTGCCAGCAGCACTTGGATTACAGGGTCCCATCAAGAGACCCAGTACTTC	CASSTWITGSHQETQYF
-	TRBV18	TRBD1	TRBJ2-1	TGTGCCAGCTCACCGGACAGGAGCTCCTACAATGAGCAGTTCTTC	CASSPDRSSYNEQFF
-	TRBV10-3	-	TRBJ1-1	TGTGCCATCAGTGATCACCCTGAGGGCACTGAAGCTTTCTTT	CAISDHPEGTEAFF
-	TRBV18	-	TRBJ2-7	TGTGCCAGCTCACCACGATCTGTGTTGGCAGGTGATTACGAGCAGTACTTC	CASSPRSVLAGDYEQYF
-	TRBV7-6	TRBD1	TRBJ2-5	TGTGCCAGCAGCTTAGTTCCGGTCGGACAGGGGAAAGAGACCCAGTACTTC	CASSLVPVGQGKETQYF
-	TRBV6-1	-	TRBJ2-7	TGTGCCAGCAGTGCAAGAGGGATTTTAAACTACGAGCAGTACTTC	CASSARGILNYEQYF
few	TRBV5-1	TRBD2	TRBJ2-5	TGCGCCAGCAGCTTGGGGCTAGCGGGAGGGCAAGAGACCCAGTACTTC	CASSLGLAGGQETQYF
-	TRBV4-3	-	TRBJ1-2	TGCGCCAGCAGCCAAGAGGGGGGCTACACCTTC	CASSQEGGYTF
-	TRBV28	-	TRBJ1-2	TGTGCCAGCAGAGACGGAGGACCGCAGGATGGCTACACCTTC	CASRDGGPQDGYTF
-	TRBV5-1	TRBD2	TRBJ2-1	TGCGCCAGCTTTAGCGGGAGGGCCTACAATGAGCAGTTCTTC	CASFSGRAYNEQFF
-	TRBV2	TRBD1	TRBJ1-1	TGTGCCAGCAGTGAAGGGACAGGGGGCTTCCTATCTGAAGCTTTCTTT	CASSEGTGGFLSEAFF
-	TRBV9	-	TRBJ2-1	TGTGCCAGCAGCTCCGGAGCCGGGGTTTATAGAAATGAGCAGTTCTTC	CASSSGAGVYRNEQFF
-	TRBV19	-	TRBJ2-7	TGTGCCAGTAGTCAACGGATATTCGGTTACGAGCAGTACTTC	CASSQRIFGYEQYF
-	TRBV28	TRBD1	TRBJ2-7	TGTGCCAGCGTACATGACAGGGGGTCCTACGAGCAGTACTTC	CASVHDRGSYEQYF
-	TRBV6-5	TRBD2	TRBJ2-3	TGTGCCAGCAGTAGGCAGCGGGAGGATAGGGATACGCAGTATTTT	CASSRQREDRDTQYF
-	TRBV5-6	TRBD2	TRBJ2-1	TGTGCCAGCAGCTTGGATTATTCCCCGGGAGGGCAGTTCTTC	CASSLDYSPGGQFF
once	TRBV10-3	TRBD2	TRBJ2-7	TGTGCCATCAGTGAGTCGAAAGTGGCGGGAGGAAGGTATGAGCAGTACTTC	CAISESKVAGGRYEQYF
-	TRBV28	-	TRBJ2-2	TGTGCCAGCACCGTTACAGGGACCGGCAACACCGGGGAGCTGTTTTTT	CASTVTGTGNTGELFF
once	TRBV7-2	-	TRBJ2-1	TGTGCCAGCAGCCCGGGACCGTTCAATGAGCAGTTCTTC	CASSPGPFNEQFF
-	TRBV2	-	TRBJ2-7	TGTGCCAGCAGGTCATTTCTAGCGAAAGGTTACGAGCAGTACTTC	CASRSFLAKGYEQYF
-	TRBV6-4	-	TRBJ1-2	TGTGCCAGCAGTGGAGAACGGGGCTATGGCTACACCTTC	CASSGERGYGYTF
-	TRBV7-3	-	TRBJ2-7	TGTGCCAGCAGCCCTTGGATGGGGGCTGAGCAGTACTTC	CASSPWMGAEQYF
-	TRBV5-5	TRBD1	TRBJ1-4	TGTGCCAGCAGCTTACTAACAGGGGGCGGGAGTGAAAAACTGTTTTTT	CASSLLTGGGSEKLFF
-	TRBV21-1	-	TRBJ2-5	TGTGCCAGCAGCATAGTAGTAGGGGCGGGAGGGCCGTGGGAGACCCAGTACTTC	CASSIVVGAGGPWETQYF
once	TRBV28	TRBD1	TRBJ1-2	TGTGCCAGCACCCTCCGGGACAGGGGCATCTATGGCTACACCTTC	CASTLRDRGIYGYTF
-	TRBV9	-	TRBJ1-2	TGTGCCAGCAGCGTAGATCGGAACTATGGCTACACCTTC	CASSVDRNYGYTF
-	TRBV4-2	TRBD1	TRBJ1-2	TGTGCCAGCAGCCAGTGGACAGGGCTTTCTAACTATGGCTACACCTTC	CASSQWTGLSNYGYTF
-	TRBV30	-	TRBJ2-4	TGTGCCTGGAGTGGTTTAGCCAAAAACATTCAGTACTTC	CAWSGLAKNIQYF
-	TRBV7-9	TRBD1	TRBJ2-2	TGTGCCAGCAGCTCAAACACAGGGGGCGCAAACACCGGGGAGCTGTTTTTT	CASSSNTGGANTGELFF
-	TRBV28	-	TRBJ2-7	TGTGCCAGCAGTTTGGTCAGGACCTACGAGCAGTACTTC	CASSLVRTYEQYF
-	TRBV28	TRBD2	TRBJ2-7	TGTGCCAGCAGTTCAGGACTAGCGGGAGGCACCTACGAGCAGTACTTC	CASSSGLAGGTYEQYF